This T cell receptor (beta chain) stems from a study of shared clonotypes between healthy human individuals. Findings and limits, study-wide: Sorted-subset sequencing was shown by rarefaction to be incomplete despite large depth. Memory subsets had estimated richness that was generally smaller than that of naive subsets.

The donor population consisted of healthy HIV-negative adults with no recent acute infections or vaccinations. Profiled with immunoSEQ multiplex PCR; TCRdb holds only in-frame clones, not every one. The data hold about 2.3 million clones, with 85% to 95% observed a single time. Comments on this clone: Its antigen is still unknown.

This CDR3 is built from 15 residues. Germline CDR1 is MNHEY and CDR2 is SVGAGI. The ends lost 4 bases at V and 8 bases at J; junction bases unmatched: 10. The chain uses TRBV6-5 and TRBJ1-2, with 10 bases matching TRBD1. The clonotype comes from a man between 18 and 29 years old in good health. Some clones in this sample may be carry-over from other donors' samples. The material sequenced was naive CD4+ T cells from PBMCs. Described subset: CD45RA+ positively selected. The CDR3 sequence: CASSSLGTGERGYTF. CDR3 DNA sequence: TGTGCCAGCAGTTCCCTCGGGACAGGGGAACGAGGCTACACCTTC.